This is a list of T cell receptor beta chains from one sample in a study of cytomegalovirus exposure and HLA in healthy donors. Assay used: immunoSEQ multiplex PCR; TCRdb lists only in-frame clones, some missing. The data show approximately 60,000 clones, roughly 80% seen once. The specimen was PBMCs. These receptors were obtained from a man aged 30 to 39 in good health and CMV-seronegative. Both conserved end residues are part of each CDR3.

TRBV7-6	TRBJ2-7	CASSLGTSIGPYEQYF
TRBV11-2	TRBJ2-7	CASSLDGRGGEQYF
TRBV11-3	TRBJ2-2	CASSRDRGNTGELFF
TRBV7-9	TRBJ2-1	CASTRPLASTYNEQFF
TRBV5-6	.	CASSLQGQGVYEQYF
TRBV27	TRBJ1-1	CASSLGGGVWTEAFF
TRBV7-6	.	CASSLDPGLAGGKSSYEQYF
TRBV5-5	TRBJ1-2	CASSLARQANYGYTF
TRBV29-1	TRBJ1-1	CSVQGGGTEAFF
TRBV6-5	.	CATRGTGGLDEQYF
TRBV15	TRBJ2-3	CATSRAGTDTQYF
TRBV4-2	TRBJ1-1	CASSRTGKTEAFF
TRBV9	TRBJ2-3	CASSPPWREEDTQYF
TRBV20-1	TRBJ1-4	CSASHREKLFF
TRBV27	TRBJ2-3	CASSSFGAPLDTDTQYF
TRBV6-6	TRBJ2-5	CASSQGLGETQYF
TRBV5-1	TRBJ1-3	CASSLAFASGSGNTIYF
TRBV5-1	TRBJ1-1	CASSKGRGQTEAFF
TRBV5-6	TRBJ1-4	CASSLQDTIFEKLFF
TRBV6-5	TRBJ1-2	CASSTATGNGYTF
TRBV28	TRBJ1-4	CASSHPGAGGNEKLFF
TRBV6-5	TRBJ1-6	CASSYRGDGGNSPLHF
TRBV30	TRBJ2-5	CAWSVSAGQYF
TRBV11-2	TRBJ1-2	CASRGAGYGYTF
TRBV19	TRBJ1-2	CASSIQSAHYGYTF
TRBV25-1	TRBJ1-1	CASSEGQNTEAFF
TRBV4-3	TRBJ2-1	CASSQDQTSSYNEQFF
TRBV27	TRBJ2-7	CASSLTGGEQYF
TRBV18	TRBJ2-3	CASSTTPAGTDTQYF
TRBV5-8	TRBJ2-3	CASSLDRVTDTQYF
TRBV25-1	TRBJ2-7	CATRTSVGYEQYF
TRBV5-1	TRBJ2-1	CASSLYGLAGGPPEQFF
TRBV12-5	TRBJ1-1	CASGLGQGRTEAFF
TRBV28	TRBJ2-7	CASSEQGYEQYF
TRBV6-5	TRBJ1-3	CASTGAGNTIYF
TRBV30	TRBJ1-5	CAWTGQGGQPQHF
TRBV27	TRBJ2-2	CASSLSFTGGGELFF
TRBV29-1	TRBJ2-5	CSAPPRGGETQYF
TRBV25-1	TRBJ2-3	CASSVTSGGARDTQYF
TRBV27	TRBJ2-3	CASSISTDTQYF
TRBV6-5	TRBJ1-3	CASSYSLVSGNTIYF
TRBV10-3	TRBJ2-5	CAISESGRDQETQYF
TRBV5-6	TRBJ1-2	CASSIRAGGGYTF
TRBV6-1	TRBJ1-3	CASSEQGSSGNTIYF
TRBV19	TRBJ1-6	CASSIRGDSPLHF
TRBV4-3	TRBJ2-7	CASSQDLAGAVSSYEQYF
TRBV9	TRBJ1-1	CASSATTAGDGNTEAFF
TRBV30	TRBJ1-5	CAWTGGDSNQPQHF
TRBV7-2	TRBJ2-7	CASSLGGLAEQYF
TRBV7-9	TRBJ1-4	CSSSSTPGGSRFF
TRBV6-1	TRBJ2-1	CASETGEAYNEQFF
TRBV6-4	TRBJ2-2	CASSLQGDAGELFF
TRBV30	TRBJ2-7	CAWSARQGVTYEQYF
TRBV6-6	TRBJ2-7	CASSYSGGSYEQYF
TRBV11-2	TRBJ2-7	CASSTGTVYEQYF